Here is one TCR beta chain with its context. Germline CDR1 reads MNHEY; CDR2 reads SMNVEV (reference sequence). CDR3 length: 15 amino acids. V was trimmed by 6 bases and J by 0 bases, leaving 15 bases between them. In the authors' workflow: Amplification with reference gene primers provided the estimates of nucleated cell counts. Only in-frame clones appear in the TCRdb table, and some are missing; sequencing was by immunoSEQ multiplex PCR. Clonal size and the V and J genes are those of that table, whereas D and trimming came from the DNA. The repertoire has approximately 170,000 clones, around 84% of them found once; the top ten carry 3.2%. This sample stems from a study of blood T cell repertoires in COVID-19. Background on the study: Acute and convalescent COVID-19 specimens originated in the United States, Italy and Spain.

The source is a woman younger than 45 who had recovered from COVID-19. The V and J genes are TRBV27 and TRBJ2-7, with a tentative D call TRBD1 (6 bases). Sequencing input: PBMCs or T cells enriched from blood (not recorded which). CDR3 nucleotides: TGTGCCAGCAGCTTGACAGGACAAAGCTCCTACGAGCAGTACTTC. Protein product: CASSLTGQSSYEQYF.